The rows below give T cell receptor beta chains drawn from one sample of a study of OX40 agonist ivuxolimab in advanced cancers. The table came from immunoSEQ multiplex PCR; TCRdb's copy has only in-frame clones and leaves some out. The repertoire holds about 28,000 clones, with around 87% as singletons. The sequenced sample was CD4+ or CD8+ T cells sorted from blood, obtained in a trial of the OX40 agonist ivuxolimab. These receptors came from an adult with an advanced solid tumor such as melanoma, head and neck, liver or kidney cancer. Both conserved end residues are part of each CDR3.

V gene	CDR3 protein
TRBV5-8	CASSLAFRENTEAFF
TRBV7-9	CASSATPSGHNSYEQYF
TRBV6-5	CASSYPRDRVNIQYF
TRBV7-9	CASSPWTGTYTGELFF
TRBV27	CASSLGSGGAPRYNEQFF
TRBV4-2	CASSQEGLDSDEQYF
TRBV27	CASSLSEGQSAYEQYF
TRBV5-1	CASSPTGGQVGFSTDTQYF
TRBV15	CATSPGGNGYTF
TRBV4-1	CASSQVPGGLDEQYF
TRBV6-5	CASSYETEETQYF
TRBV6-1	CASSEVSTAYEQYF
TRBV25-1	CASGAYEQYF
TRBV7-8	CASSLERAPLVHEQYF
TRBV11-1	CASSQGGELFF
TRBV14	CASSQEDRGLYGYTF
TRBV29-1	CSVEDIGVHYEQYF
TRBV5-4	CASSAPSGGNYEQYF
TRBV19	CASKWGFGFDEQFF
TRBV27	CASSPGLFGNQPQHF
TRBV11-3	CASKDRGGDTQYF
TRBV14	CASSLGTLPTGELFF
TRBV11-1	CASSLERQPSYEQYF